This is a list of T cell receptor beta chains from one sample in a study of identical twins. TCRdb analysed the 5' RACE reads with MiXCR anew, one entry per CDR3 protein. The table has approximately 680,000 distinct CDR3 sequences, 7.1% seen once. This sample also appeared in a second study, on yellow fever vaccine responses in identical twins.

Sequenced input: PBMCs. These receptors all come from a woman younger than 35 in good health. CDR3s include the opening cysteine and the closing phenylalanine or tryptophan. The D gene is left open where the match is weak. Clone size is not always given. Where it is, it says once, few, many or a class for expanded clones.

>few|TRBJ1-4|-|TRBV20-1
CSARDKFYGEKLFF
TGCAGTGCAAGAGACAAATTCTACGGTGAAAAACTGTTTTTT
>-|TRBJ2-3|-|TRBV12-3/TRBV12-4
CASSFVAGTDTQYF
TGTGCCAGCAGTTTTGTAGCAGGCACAGATACGCAGTATTTT
>few|TRBJ2-1|-|TRBV7-6
CASSLELRNEQFF
TGTGCCAGCAGCTTAGAACTGCGCAATGAGCAGTTCTTC
>-|TRBJ2-3|-|TRBV5-1
CASSLAGPGEFPDTQYF
TGCGCCAGCAGCTTGGCCGGACCCGGCGAGTTTCCAGATACGCAGTATTTT
>few|TRBJ2-1|TRBD1|TRBV12-3/TRBV12-4
CASSSGQGYSYNEQFF
TGTGCCAGCAGTTCTGGACAGGGGTACTCCTACAATGAGCAGTTCTTC
>many|TRBJ2-2|-|TRBV12-3/TRBV12-4
CASTPGQTNTGELFF
TGTGCCAGCACCCCGGGACAAACGAACACCGGGGAGCTGTTTTTT
>-|TRBJ2-7|-|TRBV7-9
CASSSLGYNEQYF
TGTGCCAGCAGCTCGCTGGGATATAACGAGCAGTACTTC
>few|TRBJ2-1|-|TRBV20-1
CSARMGGEQFF
TGCAGTGCTAGGATGGGAGGCGAGCAGTTCTTC
>many|TRBJ2-7|TRBD1|TRBV6-5
CASSYSWTGGGYEQYF
TGTGCCAGCAGTTACTCATGGACAGGGGGCGGTTACGAGCAGTACTTC
>few|TRBJ2-1|-|TRBV24-1
CATSKGYNEQFF
TGTGCCACCAGTAAGGGTTACAATGAGCAGTTCTTC